The present T cell receptor (beta chain) was sequenced within a study of regulatory T cells in long-lasting Graves disease. Germline V gene data show CDR1 as LNHNV and CDR2 as YYDKDF (reference sequence). Trimming cost V 0 bases and J 6 bases, with 10 bases left between them. This CDR3 has 14 residues. This clonotype was counted at least ten times. Specified time point: newly diagnosed GD, antithyroid drugs for less than 3 months. The TCR library was made from RNA that had been extracted from PBMCs in TRIzol. Library construction for TCR beta used iRepertoire HTBI primers and Arm-PCR of CDR3 regions. Via MiXCR, TCRdb re-called the multiplex PCR reads, giving one row per CDR3 protein. The data show roughly 500,000 distinct CDR3 sequences, roughly 14% seen once. These data were likewise used in another study, on T cells in Graves' hyperthyroidism and ophthalmopathy.

This rearrangement joins TRBV15 to TRBJ2-3; D gene unclear. This sequence originates from a man younger than 45 with Graves disease. The sample was peripheral blood mononuclear cells (PBMCs), taken at new diagnosis, from a patient treated with antithyroid drugs. The CDR3 here is CATSRDGRGDTQYF. The CDR3, as DNA: TGTGCCACCAGCAGAGATGGTCGAGGCGATACGCAGTATTTT.